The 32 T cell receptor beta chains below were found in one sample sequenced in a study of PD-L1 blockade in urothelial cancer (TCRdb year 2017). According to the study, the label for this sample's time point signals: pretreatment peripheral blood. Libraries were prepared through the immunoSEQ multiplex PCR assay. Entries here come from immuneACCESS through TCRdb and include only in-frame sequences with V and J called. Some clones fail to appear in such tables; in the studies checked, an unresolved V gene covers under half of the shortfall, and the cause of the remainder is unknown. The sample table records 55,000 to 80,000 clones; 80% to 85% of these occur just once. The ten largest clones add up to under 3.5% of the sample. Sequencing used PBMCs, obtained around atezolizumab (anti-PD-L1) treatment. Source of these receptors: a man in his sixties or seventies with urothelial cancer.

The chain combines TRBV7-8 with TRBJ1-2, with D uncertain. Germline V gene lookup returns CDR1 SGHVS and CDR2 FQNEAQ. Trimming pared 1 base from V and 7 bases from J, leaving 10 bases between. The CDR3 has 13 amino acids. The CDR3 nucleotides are TGTGCCAGCAGCTTAGGGCAGGCGGGTGGCTACACCTTC. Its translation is CASSLGQAGGYTF.

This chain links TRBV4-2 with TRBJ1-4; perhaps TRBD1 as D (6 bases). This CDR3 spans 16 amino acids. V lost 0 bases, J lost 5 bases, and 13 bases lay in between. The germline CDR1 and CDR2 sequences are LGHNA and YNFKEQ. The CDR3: CASSQEATGINEKLFF. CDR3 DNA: TGTGCCAGCAGCCAAGAGGCGACAGGCATAAATGAAAAACTGTTTTTT.

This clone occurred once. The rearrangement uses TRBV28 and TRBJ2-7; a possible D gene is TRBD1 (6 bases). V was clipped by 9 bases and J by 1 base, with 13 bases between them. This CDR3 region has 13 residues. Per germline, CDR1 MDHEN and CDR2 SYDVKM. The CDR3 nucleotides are TGTGCCAGTGAGACAGGCCTTTCCTACGAGCAGTACTTC. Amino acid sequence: CASETGLSYEQYF.

CDR3 amino acids: CARTGSGNTIYF. The CDR3 DNA follows: TGTGCCAGAACAGGCTCTGGAAACACCATATATTTT. This rearrangement joins TRBV30 to TRBJ1-3, with D possibly TRBD1 on 5 matching bases. Trimming stripped 8 bases from V and 0 bases from J, with 8 bases between. Germline CDR1 and CDR2: GTSNPN and SVGIG (reference sequence). The CDR3 runs to 12 residues.

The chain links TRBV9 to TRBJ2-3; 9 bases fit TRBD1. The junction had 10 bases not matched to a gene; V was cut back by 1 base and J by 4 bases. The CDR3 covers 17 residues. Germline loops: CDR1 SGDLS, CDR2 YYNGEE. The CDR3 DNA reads TGTGCCAGCAGCGTAAGGGGACAGGGAGGGGGCTCAGATACGCAGTATTTT. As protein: CASSVRGQGGGSDTQYF.

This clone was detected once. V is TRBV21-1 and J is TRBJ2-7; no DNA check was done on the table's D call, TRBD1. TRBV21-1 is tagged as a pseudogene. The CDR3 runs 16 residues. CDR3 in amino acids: CASSNWSRDTIYEQYF. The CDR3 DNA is TGTGCCAGCAGCAATTGGAGCCGGGACACAATCTACGAGCAGTACTTC.

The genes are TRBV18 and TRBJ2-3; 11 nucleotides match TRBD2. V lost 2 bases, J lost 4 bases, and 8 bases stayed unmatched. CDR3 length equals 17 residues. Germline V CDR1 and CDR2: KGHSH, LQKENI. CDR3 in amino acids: CASSPTTSGRGSDTQYF. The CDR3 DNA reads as TGTGCCAGCTCACCAACAACTAGCGGGAGAGGCTCAGATACGCAGTATTTT.

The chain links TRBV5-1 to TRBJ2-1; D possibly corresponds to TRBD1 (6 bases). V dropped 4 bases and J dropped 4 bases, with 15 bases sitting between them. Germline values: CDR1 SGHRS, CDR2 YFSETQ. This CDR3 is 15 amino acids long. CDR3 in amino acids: CASSRGAGVYNEQFF. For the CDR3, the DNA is TGCGCCAGCAGCCGTGGGGCAGGGGTTTACAATGAGCAGTTCTTC.

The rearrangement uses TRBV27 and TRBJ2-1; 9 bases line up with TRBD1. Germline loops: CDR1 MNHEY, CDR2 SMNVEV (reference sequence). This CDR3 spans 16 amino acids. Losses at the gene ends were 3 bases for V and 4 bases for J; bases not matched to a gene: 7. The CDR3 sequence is CASSFGTGFEYNEQFF. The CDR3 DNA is TGTGCCAGCAGTTTTGGGACAGGGTTTGAGTACAATGAGCAGTTCTTC.

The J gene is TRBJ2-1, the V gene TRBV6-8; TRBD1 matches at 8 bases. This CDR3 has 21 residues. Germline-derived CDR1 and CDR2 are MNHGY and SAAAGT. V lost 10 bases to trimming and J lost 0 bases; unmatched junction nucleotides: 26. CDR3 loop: CATLLVGINKTGVISYNEQFF. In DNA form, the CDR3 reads TGTGCCACCCTTTTAGTAGGGATAAATAAGACAGGGGTAATCTCCTACAATGAGCAGTTCTTC.

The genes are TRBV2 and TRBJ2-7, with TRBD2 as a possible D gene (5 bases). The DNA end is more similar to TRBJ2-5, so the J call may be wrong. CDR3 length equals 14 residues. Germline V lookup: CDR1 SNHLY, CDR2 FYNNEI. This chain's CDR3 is CASSEVRTGETQYF. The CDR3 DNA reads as TGTGCCAGCAGTGAGGTTCGGACGGGGGAGACCCAGTACTTC.

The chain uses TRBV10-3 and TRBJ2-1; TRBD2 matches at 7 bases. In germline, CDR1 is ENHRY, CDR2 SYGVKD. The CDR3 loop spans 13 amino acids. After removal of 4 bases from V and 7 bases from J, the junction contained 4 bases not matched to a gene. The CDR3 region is CAISVTSSNEQFF. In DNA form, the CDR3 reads TGTGCCATCAGTGTGACTAGCAGTAATGAGCAGTTCTTC.

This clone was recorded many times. For the CDR3, the DNA is TGCGCCAGCACCCTTCCCGAGCAGGACCTACAGGTCAGCGGGAGGCGCGATGAGCAGTTCTTC. Its translation is CASTLPEQDLQVSGRRDEQFF. The gene calls are TRBV5-1 and TRBJ2-1; 9 bases agree with TRBD2. The CDR3 covers 21 residues. Germline CDR1 reads SGHRS; CDR2 reads YFSETQ. V lost 6 bases, J lost 8 bases, and 30 bases stayed unmatched.

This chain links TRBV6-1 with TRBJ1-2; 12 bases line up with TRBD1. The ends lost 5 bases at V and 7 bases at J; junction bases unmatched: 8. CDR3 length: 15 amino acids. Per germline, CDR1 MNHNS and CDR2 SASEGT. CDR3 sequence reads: CASSTQGQGAVGYTF. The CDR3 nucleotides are TGTGCCAGCAGTACACAGGGACAGGGGGCAGTTGGCTACACCTTC.

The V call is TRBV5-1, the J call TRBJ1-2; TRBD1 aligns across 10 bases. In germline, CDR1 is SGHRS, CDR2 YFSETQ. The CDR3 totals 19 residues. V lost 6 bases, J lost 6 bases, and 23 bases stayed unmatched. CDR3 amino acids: CASTRQGASSVWGEDGYTF. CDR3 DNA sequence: TGCGCCAGCACTCGACAGGGGGCTTCGTCAGTTTGGGGGGAAGATGGCTACACCTTC. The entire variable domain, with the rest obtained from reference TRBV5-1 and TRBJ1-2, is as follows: KAGVTQTPRYLIKTRGQQVTLSCSPISGHRSVSWYQQTPGQGLQFLFEYFSETQRNKGNFPGRFSGRQFSNSRSEMNVSTLELGDSALYLCASTRQGASSVWGEDGYTFGSGTRLTVV.

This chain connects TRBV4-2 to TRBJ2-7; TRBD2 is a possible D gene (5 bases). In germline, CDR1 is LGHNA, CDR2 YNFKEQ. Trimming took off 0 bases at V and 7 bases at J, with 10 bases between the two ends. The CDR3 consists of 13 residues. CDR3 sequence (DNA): TGTGCCAGCAGCCAAGATAAGGGAGCGGAGCAGTACTTC. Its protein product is CASSQDKGAEQYF.

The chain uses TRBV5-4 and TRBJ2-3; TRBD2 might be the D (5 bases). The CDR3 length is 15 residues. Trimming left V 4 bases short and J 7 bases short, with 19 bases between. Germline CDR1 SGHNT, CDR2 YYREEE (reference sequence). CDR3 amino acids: CASSITSRPRNTQYF. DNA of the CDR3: TGTGCCAGCAGCATTACTAGTAGGCCCAGAAATACGCAGTATTTT. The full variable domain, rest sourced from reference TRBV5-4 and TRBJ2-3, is ETGVTQSPTHLIKTRGQQVTLRCSSQSGHNTVSWYQQALGQGPQFIFQYYREEENGRGNFPPRFSGLQFPNYSSELNVNALELDDSALYLCASSITSRPRNTQYFGPGTRLTVL.

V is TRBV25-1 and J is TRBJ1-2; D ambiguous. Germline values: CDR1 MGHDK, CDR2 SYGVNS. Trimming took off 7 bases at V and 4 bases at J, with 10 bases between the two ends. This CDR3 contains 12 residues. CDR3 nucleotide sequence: TGTGCCAGCACGAGTCCAGGCTATGGCTACACCTTC. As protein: CASTSPGYGYTF.

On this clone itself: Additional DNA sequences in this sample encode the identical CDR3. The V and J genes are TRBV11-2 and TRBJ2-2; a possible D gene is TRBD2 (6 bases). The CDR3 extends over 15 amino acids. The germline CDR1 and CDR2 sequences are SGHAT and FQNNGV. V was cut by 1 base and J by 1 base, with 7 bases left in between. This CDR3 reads CASSLVAVNTGELFF. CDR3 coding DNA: TGTGCCAGCAGCTTAGTAGCGGTGAACACCGGGGAGCTGTTTTTT.

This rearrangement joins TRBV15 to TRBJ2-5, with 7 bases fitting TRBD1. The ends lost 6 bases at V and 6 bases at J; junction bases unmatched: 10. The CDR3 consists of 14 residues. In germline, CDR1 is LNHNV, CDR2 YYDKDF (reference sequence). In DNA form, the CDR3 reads TGTGCCACCAGTCCCGGCACAGGGGTAAAGACCCAGTACTTC. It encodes CATSPGTGVKTQYF.

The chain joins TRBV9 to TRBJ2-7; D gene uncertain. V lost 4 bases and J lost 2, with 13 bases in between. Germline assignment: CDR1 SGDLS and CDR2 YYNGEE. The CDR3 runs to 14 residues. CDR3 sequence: CASSLSGRAYEQYF. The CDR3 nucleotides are TGTGCCAGCAGCTTATCGGGTCGGGCCTACGAGCAGTACTTC.

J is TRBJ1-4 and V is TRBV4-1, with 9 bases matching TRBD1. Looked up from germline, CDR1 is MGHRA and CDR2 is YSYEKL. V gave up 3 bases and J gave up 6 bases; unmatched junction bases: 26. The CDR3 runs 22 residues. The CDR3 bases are TGCGCCAGCAGCCAGCAGATAACCCCTGTCCCGGGACAGGGCAACCTGGATGAAAAACTGTTTTTT. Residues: CASSQQITPVPGQGNLDEKLFF.

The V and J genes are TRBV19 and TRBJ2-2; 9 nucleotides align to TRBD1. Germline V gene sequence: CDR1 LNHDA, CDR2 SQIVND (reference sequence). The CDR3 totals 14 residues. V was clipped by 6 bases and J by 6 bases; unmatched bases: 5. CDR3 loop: CASRGTGSAGELFF. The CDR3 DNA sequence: TGTGCCAGTAGGGGGACAGGGTCGGCCGGGGAGCTGTTTTTT.

CDR3 in DNA: TGTGCCAGCAGCCGGGAATTCACCGGGGAGCTGTTTTTT. Amino acids: CASSREFTGELFF. The chain has TRBV7-2 and TRBJ2-2, with D perhaps matching TRBD2 (5 bases). Between the trimmed V and J ends, which lost 5 bases and 4 bases, there was a span of 8 bases. The CDR3 totals 13 residues. Germline loops: CDR1 SGHTA, CDR2 FQGNSA.

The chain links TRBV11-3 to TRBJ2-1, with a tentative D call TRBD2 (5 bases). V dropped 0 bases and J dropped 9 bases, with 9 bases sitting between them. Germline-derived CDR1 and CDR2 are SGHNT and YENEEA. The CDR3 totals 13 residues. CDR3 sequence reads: CASSLELAGEQFF. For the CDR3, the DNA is TGTGCCAGCAGCTTAGAGCTAGCAGGTGAGCAGTTCTTC.

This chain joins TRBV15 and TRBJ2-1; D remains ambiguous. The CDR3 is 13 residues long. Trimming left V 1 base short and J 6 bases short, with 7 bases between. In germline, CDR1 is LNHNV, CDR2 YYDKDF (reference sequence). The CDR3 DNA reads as TGTGCCACCAGCAGAGGTACTTTCAATGAGCAGTTCTTC. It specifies CATSRGTFNEQFF.

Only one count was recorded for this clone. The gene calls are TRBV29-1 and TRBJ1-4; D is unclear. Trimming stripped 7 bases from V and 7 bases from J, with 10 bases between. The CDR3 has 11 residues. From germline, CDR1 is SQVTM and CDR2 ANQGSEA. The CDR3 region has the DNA TGCAGCGCCCGCGAGGGTGAAAAACTGTTTTTT. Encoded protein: CSAREGEKLFF.

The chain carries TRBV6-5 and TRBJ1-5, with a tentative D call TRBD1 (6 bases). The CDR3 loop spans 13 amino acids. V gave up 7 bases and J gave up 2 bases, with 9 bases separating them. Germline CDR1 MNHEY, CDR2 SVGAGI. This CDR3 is CASISGGNQPQHF. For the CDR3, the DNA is TGTGCCAGCATTTCAGGGGGCAATCAGCCCCAGCATTTT.

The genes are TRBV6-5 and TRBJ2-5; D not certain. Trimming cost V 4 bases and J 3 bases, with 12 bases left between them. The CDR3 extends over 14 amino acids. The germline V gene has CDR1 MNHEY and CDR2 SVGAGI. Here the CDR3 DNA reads TGTGCCAGCAGTTCGACGGCGGTGGAAGAGACCCAGTACTTC. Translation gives CASSSTAVEETQYF.

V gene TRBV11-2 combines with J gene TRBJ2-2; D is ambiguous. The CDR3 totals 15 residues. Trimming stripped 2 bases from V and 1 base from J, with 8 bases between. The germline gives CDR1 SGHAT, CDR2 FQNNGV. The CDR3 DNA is TGTGCCAGCAGCTTATCCAGAGGGAACACCGGGGAGCTGTTTTTT. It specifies CASSLSRGNTGELFF.

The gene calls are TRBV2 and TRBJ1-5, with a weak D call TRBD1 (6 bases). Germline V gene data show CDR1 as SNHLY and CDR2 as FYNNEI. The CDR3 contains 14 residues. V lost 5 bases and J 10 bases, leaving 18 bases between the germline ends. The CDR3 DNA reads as TGTGCCAGCAGTCCGGACTGGGGACAAGGCCCCCAGCATTTT. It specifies CASSPDWGQGPQHF.

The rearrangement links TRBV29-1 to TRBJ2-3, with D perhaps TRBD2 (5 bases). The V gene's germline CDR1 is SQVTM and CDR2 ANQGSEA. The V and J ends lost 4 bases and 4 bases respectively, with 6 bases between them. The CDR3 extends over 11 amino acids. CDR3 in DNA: TGCAGCGTTGCGAGGGCAGATACGCAGTATTTT. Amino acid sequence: CSVARADTQYF.